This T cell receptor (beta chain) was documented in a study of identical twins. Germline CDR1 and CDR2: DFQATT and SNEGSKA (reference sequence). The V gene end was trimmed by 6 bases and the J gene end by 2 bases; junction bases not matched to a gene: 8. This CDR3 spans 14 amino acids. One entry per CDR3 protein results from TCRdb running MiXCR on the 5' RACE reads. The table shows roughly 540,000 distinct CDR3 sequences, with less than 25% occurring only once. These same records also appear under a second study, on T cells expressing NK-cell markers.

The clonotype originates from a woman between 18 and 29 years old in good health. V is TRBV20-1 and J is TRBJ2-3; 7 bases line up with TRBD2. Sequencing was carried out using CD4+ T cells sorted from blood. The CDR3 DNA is TGCAGTGCCCTCCCCGGGGGGATCACAGATACGCAGTATTTT. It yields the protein CSALPGGITDTQYF.